This T cell receptor (beta chain) was identified during a study of regulatory T cells in long-lasting Graves disease. Study at large: Graves' patients (newly diagnosed) had been on antithyroid drugs under 3 months.

Combining iRepertoire HTBI primers with Arm-PCR of CDR3 regions, the authors built TCR beta libraries. MiXCR, applied by TCRdb to the multiplex PCR reads, yields one record per CDR3 protein. The data show approximately 390,000 distinct CDR3 sequences, with roughly 16% seen just once and around 20% held by the top ten. Time point given: newly diagnosed GD, antithyroid drugs for less than 3 months. Following extraction of RNA from PBMCs, that RNA was used to make the TCR library. With 2 bases removed from V and 2 bases from J, the gap between germline ends came to 13 bases. The CDR3 runs to 14 residues. CDR1 and CDR2 (germline): DFQATT, SNEGSKA (reference sequence). This clonotype was seen many times. The sample also formed part of further work on T cells in Graves' hyperthyroidism and ophthalmopathy. This second study notes: A model of 13 V-J pairs discriminated ophthalmopathy from stable hyperthyroidism.

This chain uses TRBV20-1 with TRBJ2-7, with a tentative D call TRBD2 (5 bases). The sequence was obtained from a woman under 30 with Graves disease. The sequencing used peripheral blood mononuclear cells (PBMCs), collected at new diagnosis, from a patient treated with antithyroid drugs. The DNA for the CDR3 is TGCAGTGCTAGATCGGGCAGGACTGCCTACGAGCAGTACTTC. This encodes CSARSGRTAYEQYF.